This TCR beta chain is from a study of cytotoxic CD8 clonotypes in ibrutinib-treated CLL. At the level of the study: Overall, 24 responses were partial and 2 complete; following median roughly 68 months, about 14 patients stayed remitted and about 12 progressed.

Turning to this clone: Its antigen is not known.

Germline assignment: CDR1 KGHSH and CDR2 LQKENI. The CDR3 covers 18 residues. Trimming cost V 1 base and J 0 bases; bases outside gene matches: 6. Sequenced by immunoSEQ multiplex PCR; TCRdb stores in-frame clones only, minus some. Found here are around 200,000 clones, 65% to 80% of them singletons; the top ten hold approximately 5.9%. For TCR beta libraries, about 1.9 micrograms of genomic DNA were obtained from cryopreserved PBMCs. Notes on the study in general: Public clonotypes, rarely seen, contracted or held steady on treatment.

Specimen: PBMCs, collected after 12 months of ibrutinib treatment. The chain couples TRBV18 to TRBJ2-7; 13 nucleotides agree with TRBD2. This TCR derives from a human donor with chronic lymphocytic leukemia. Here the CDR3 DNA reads TGTGCCAGCTCACCACGGACTAGCGGGAGCCTAAGCTCCTACGAGCAGTACTTC. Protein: CASSPRTSGSLSSYEQYF.